This T cell receptor (beta chain) was identified during a study of control samples from healthy donors and cancer patients. The method was immunoSEQ multiplex PCR; TCRdb's version includes in-frame clones alone and lacks a portion of them. Of 130,000 or so clones in the sample, around nine tenths were seen once. Losses at the gene ends were 5 bases for V and 4 bases for J; bases not matched to a gene: 7. Germline V gene data show CDR1 as SGHNT and CDR2 as YENEEA. The CDR3 has 15 residues. Sequencing used blood. This sequence was found in a man aged 50-59 years in good health. The rearrangement joins TRBV11-3 to TRBJ2-1; 8 bases are a match to TRBD2. The CDR3 nucleotides read TGTGCCAGCAGCCTTAGCGGGGCGCCTTACAATGAGCAGTTCTTC. It is translated as CASSLSGAPYNEQFF.